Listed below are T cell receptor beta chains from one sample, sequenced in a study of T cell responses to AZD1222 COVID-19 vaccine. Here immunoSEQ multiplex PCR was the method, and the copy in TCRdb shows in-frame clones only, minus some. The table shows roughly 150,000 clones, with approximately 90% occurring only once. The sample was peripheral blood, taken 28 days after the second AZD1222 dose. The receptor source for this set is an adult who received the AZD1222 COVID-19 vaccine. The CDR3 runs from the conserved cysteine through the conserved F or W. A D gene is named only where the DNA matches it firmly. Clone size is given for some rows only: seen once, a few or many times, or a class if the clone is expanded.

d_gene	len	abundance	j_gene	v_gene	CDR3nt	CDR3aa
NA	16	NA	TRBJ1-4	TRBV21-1	TGTGCCAGCAGCAAAATAAGGGGCAGAGAGAATGAAAAACTGTTTTTT	CASSKIRGRENEKLFF
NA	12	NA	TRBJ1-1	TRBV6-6	TGTGCCAGCAGCCGGTGGAACACTGAAGCTTTCTTT	CASSRWNTEAFF
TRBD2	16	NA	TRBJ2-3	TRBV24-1	TGTGCCACCAGTGATGATACTAGCGGCAGCACAGATACGCAGTATTTT	CATSDDTSGSTDTQYF
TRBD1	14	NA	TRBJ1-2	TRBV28	TGTGCCACCTATCCGGACAGGGAACTTGCTGGCTACACCTTC	CATYPDRELAGYTF
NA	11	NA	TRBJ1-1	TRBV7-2	TGTGCCAGCGGTATGGGTAATTGGGCTTTCTTT	CASGMGNWAFF
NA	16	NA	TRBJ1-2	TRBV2	TGTGCCAGCAGTGATAGGGGCAGGGAAAGTGCGGATGGCTACACCTTC	CASSDRGRESADGYTF
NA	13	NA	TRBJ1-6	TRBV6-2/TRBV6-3	TGTGCCAGCAGTCCCAACGGGGGGATACCCCTCCACTTT	CASSPNGGIPLHF
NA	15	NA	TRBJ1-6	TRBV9	TGTGCCAGCAGCGTAGACGCAGGGGAGAACTCACCCCTCCACTTT	CASSVDAGENSPLHF
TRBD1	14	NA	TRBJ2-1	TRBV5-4	TGTGCCAGCAGCTCCGGGACAGGAAATTGGGAGCAGTTCTTC	CASSSGTGNWEQFF
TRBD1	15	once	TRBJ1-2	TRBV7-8	TGTGCCAGCAGCGCCGAAGACAGGGGCGGCTATGGCTACACCTTC	CASSAEDRGGYGYTF
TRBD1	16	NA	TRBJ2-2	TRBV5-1	TGCGCCAGCAGCTTCGCAGGGGGCCGGGGCACCGGGGAGCTGTTTTTT	CASSFAGGRGTGELFF
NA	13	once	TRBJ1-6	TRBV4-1	TGCGCCAGCAGGGGGGTCTTGGATTCACCCCTCCACTTT	CASRGVLDSPLHF
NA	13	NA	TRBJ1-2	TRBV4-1	TGCGCCAGCAGCCAGACGGACCGCGCTGGCTACACCTTC	CASSQTDRAGYTF
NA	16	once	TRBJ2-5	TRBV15	TGTGCCACCAGCACGGAGAGAGGCCGCAAAGGAGAGACCCAGTACTTC	CATSTERGRKGETQYF
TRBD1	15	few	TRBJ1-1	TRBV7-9	TGTGCCAGCAGCTTAGTTTGGACAGGGAACACTGAAGCTTTCTTT	CASSLVWTGNTEAFF
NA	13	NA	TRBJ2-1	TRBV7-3	TGTGCCAGCAGCCCAGGGCCCTCAAATGAGCAGTTCTTC	CASSPGPSNEQFF
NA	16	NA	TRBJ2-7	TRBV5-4	TGTGCCAGCAGCTTTGGATGGGGTAGGAGCTCCTACGAGCAGTACTTC	CASSFGWGRSSYEQYF
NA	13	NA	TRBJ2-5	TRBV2	TGTGCCAGCATCGGAGACTTGGGCGAGACCCAGTACTTC	CASIGDLGETQYF
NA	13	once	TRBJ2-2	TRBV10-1	TGCGCCAGCAGTGAGGGGGAACACCGGGGAGCTGTTTTT	CASSEGEHRGAVF
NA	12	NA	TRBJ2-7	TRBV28	TGTGCCAGCAGTTTGGGGTACTACGAGCAGTACTTC	CASSLGYYEQYF
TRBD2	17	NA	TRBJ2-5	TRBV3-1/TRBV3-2	TGTGCCAGCAGCCAAGCTAGCGGGAGGTCTCCCGGGGGGACCCAGTACTTC	CASSQASGRSPGGTQYF
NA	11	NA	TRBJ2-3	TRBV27	TGTGCCAGCAGTTCGACAGATACGCAGTATTTT	CASSSTDTQYF
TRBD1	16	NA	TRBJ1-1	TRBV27	TGTGCCAGCAGTTCTTATGACAGGGGGCTGACATTTGAAGCTTTCTTT	CASSSYDRGLTFEAFF
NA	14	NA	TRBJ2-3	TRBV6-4	TGTGCCAGCAGTTCGGACGGACGCACAGATACGCAGTATTTT	CASSSDGRTDTQYF
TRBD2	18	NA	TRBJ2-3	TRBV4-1	TGCGCCAGCAGCCAGGGACTAGCGGGGGCGAAGCCCGCAGATACGCAGTATTTT	CASSQGLAGAKPADTQYF
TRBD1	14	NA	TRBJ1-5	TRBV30	TGTGCCTGGAGTGTTGGGCGACAGGGGCAGCCCCAGCATTTT	CAWSVGRQGQPQHF
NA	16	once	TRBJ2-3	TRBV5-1	TGCGCCAGCAGCTTGGGGCAGAGAAATTTCCCAGATACGCAGTATTTT	CASSLGQRNFPDTQYF
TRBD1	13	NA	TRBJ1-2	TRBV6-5	TGTGCCAGCAGCAGCCGGGACAGGGCTGGCTACACCTTC	CASSSRDRAGYTF